This T cell receptor beta chain was profiled in a study of intratumoral heterogeneity in liver cancer. With regard to the full study: In the full cohort of 14 patients, the median age was roughly 65 years and the majority of patients were male. RNA-seq, DNA sequencing, TCR-seq and SNP array data from multiple regions of hepatocellular carcinoma specimens were combined in the study to investigate intratumor heterogeneity. Of the approximately 71 multiregional samples collected from around 14 HCC patients in the overall cohort, around 51 were tumoral regions and approximately 20 were adjacent nontumoral regions. The investigation overall reported the following: A relatively low patient number and under-sampled tumor-infiltrating lymphocyte representation were acknowledged by the authors as limitations. Tumor region a in each sequenced patient had significantly more unique T-cell clonal expansions than region b. No significant difference in overall T cell clonality was found between tumor regions within either sequenced patient. TCR sequencing reportedly confirmed RNA-seq-based estimates of regional differences in tumor-infiltrating lymphocyte burden.

Using the immunoSEQ assay, the TCR beta chain CDR3 regions were sequenced from genomic DNA. Rearranged VDJ segments were amplified with primers annealing to V and J segments. The authors processed their data as follows. The ImmunoSeq Analyzer software was used to calculate clonality and richness metrics. Differentially abundant clones between regions were identified using Fisher's exact test plus a beta-binomial method for added stringency. Here the immuneACCESS table is served through TCRdb, limited to in-frame sequences with V and J called. Missing clones are a known gap in these copies; in checked studies unresolved V genes cover under half, and the rest lacks a known reason. Clone size and V and J calls were adopted from that table, with D and trimming inferred from the DNA. For this sample there are some 3,600 clones; about 47% appear just once. 26% of the sample belongs to the ten largest clones.

Samples labelled H came from distinct, geographically separated regions of the hepatocellular carcinoma nodule. Early-stage hepatocellular carcinoma was present in all patients, and no therapy was administered to any patient before surgical resection. None of the sampled areas showed macroscopic evidence of necrosis or hemorrhage. Multiple regions from a couple of patients were subjected to TCR sequencing (ImmunoSeq). Frozen resection tissue samples were collected at least 1 cm apart from each other. Genomic DNA was isolated from bulk tissue with the DNeasy blood and tissue kit. Concerning this clone itself: What this receptor recognizes is not known. No base quality values were provided; no much bigger clone lies one nucleotide off.

The V end loses 5 bases and the J end loses 2 bases, and a stretch of 12 bases separates them. The cysteine opens and the phenylalanine closes a CDR3 of 14 amino acids. Only CDR3 DNA is held: 42 bases, read in frame from base 1. CDR1 and CDR2 were assigned from the germline V gene as SGHVS and FNYEAQ. Recombination joined TRBV7-6 with TRBJ1-2; no D gene can be assigned with confidence. This material consisted of tumor tissue, taken before any cancer treatment. This clonotype was sampled from a man between 65 and 85 years old with hepatocellular carcinoma. CDR3 region: CASSPTHENYGYTF. The DNA sequence is TGTGCCAGCAGCCCGACGCACGAGAACTATGGCTACACCTTC.